This T cell receptor (beta chain) emerged from a study of shared clonotypes between healthy human individuals. Study information: Donor ages ranged 18 to 49 years: a couple of women, a few men.

Notes on the study in general: Among donors, the sharing of clonotypes was expected to be influenced by sequencing depth.

Donors were healthy HIV-negative adults without recently reported acute infections or vaccinations. Comments on this clone: The target antigen is unknown.

Sequencing was performed with immunoSEQ multiplex PCR; in TCRdb, only in-frame clones are kept and a portion is missing. Among under 600,000 clones listed, around 78% were seen once. The CDR3 consists of 14 residues. Trimming stripped 0 bases from V and 1 base from J, with 8 bases between. The germline V gene has CDR1 SQVTM and CDR2 ANQGSEA. The J gene is TRBJ2-3, the V gene TRBV29-1; perhaps D is TRBD1 or TRBD2 (6 bases each). This TCR was recovered from a woman between 40 and 55 years old in good health. Some clones in this sample may be carry-over from other donors' samples. Sequenced material: PBMCs. This chain's CDR3 is CSVEDRGRTDTQYF. The CDR3 nucleotides are TGCAGCGTTGAAGACCGGGGGCGCACAGATACGCAGTATTTT.